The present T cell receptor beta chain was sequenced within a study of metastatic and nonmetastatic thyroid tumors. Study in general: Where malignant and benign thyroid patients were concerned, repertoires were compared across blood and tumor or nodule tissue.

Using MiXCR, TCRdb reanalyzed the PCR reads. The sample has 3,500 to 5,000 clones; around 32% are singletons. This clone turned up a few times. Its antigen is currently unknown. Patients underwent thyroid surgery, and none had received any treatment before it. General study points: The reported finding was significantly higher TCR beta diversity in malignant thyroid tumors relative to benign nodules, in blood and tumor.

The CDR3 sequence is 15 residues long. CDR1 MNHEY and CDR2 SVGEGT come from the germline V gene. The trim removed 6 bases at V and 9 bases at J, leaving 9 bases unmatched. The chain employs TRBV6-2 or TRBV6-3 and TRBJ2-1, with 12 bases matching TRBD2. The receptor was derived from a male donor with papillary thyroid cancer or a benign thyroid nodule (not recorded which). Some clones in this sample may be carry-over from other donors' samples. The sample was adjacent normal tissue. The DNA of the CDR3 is TGTGCCAGCAGCACGACTAGCGGGAGATGGGCTGAGCAGTTCTTC. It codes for CASSTTSGRWAEQFF.